Listed below are T cell receptor beta chains from one sample, sequenced in a study of blood T cell repertoires in COVID-19. Here immunoSEQ multiplex PCR was the method, and the copy in TCRdb shows in-frame clones only, minus some. The sample holds approximately 49,000 clones, over 65% seen once. Material for sequencing was peripheral blood. Receptors were obtained from a woman in her 70s with acute or convalescent COVID-19. CDR3s leave out the opening cysteine and the closing phenylalanine or tryptophan. Rows give clone size only sometimes, using once, few, many, or a class for an expanded clone.

clone_size: -
j_call: TRBJ1-5
v_call: TRBV6-5
cdr3_aa: ASRSPGDNQPQH

clone_size: -
j_call: TRBJ2-4
v_call: TRBV4-1
cdr3_aa: ASSYRGAESIQY

clone_size: -
j_call: TRBJ1-3
v_call: TRBV30
cdr3_aa: AWDSFSGNTIY

clone_size: -
j_call: TRBJ2-7
v_call: TRBV3-1/TRBV3-2
cdr3_aa: ASSRVGGQGAYEQY

clone_size: few
j_call: TRBJ2-5
v_call: TRBV29-1
cdr3_aa: SVDGGMETQY

clone_size: -
j_call: TRBJ2-1
v_call: TRBV7-3
cdr3_aa: ASSETSGAYNEQF

clone_size: -
j_call: TRBJ2-7
v_call: TRBV11-2
cdr3_aa: ASSFRRGPGTSIYEQY

clone_size: many
j_call: TRBJ2-7
v_call: TRBV19
cdr3_aa: ASSIVAGSLGHEQY

clone_size: once
j_call: TRBJ2-3
v_call: TRBV5-1
cdr3_aa: ASSPWTSGGAADTQY

clone_size: -
j_call: TRBJ1-2
v_call: TRBV6-1
cdr3_aa: ASSDSPRDYGYT